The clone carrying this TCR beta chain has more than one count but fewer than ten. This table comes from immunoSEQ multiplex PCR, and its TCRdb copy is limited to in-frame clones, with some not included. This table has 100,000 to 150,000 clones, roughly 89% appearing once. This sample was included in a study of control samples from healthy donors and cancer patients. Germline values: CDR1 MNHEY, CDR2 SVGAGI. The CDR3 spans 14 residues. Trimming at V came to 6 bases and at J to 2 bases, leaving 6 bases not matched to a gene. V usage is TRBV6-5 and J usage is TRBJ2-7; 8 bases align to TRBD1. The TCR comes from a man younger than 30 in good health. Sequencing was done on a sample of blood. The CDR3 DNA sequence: TGTGCCAGCAGCCTGACAGGGGAGACCTACGAGCAGTACTTC. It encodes CASSLTGETYEQYF.